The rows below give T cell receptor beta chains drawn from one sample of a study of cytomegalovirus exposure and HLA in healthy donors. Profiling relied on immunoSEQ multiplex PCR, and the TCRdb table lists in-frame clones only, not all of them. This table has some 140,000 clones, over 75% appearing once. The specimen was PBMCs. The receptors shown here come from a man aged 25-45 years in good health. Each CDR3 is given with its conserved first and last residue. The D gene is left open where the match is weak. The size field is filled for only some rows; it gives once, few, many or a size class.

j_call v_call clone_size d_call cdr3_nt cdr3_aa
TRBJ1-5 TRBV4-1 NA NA TGCGCCAGCAGTCCCAGGGGAAGCAATCAGCCCCAGCATTTT CASSPRGSNQPQHF
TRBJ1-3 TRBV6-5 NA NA TGTGCCAGCAGAAAAGGGGGACGCTCTGGAAACACCATATATTTT CASRKGGRSGNTIYF
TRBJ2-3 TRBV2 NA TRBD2 TGTGCCAGCAGTGAGAGACTAGCGGGAAGGACAGATACGCAGTATTTT CASSERLAGRTDTQYF
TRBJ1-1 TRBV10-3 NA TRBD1 TGTGCCATCAGCCCGGGACAGGGGTTTGGGAACACTGAAGCTTTCTTT CAISPGQGFGNTEAFF
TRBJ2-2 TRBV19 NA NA TGTGCCAGTAGTATAGAACTATCCGACACCGGGGAGCTGTTTTTT CASSIELSDTGELFF
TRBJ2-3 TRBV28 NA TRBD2 TGTGCCAGCAGTTTCGGACTAGCGCCGCCGGATACGCAGTATTTT CASSFGLAPPDTQYF
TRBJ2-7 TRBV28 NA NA TGTGCCAGCAGTTTATGGCACGCGTCAAGCTCCTACGAGCAGTACTTC CASSLWHASSSYEQYF
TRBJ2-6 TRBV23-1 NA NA TGCGCCAGCACCCACCCCGCAGGGGGGTCTGGGGCCAACGTCCTGACTTTC CASTHPAGGSGANVLTF
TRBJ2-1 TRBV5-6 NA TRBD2 TGTGCCAGCAGCCCAACGCCGGGACTAGCGGGAGGCTATGAGCAGTTCTTC CASSPTPGLAGGYEQFF
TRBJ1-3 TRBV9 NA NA TGTGCCAGCAGCGTAGTTAGCTCTGGAAACACCATATATTTT CASSVVSSGNTIYF
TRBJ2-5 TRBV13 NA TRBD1 TGTGCCAGCAGCTTAGCAGGGGGTCGAGAGACCCAGTACTTC CASSLAGGRETQYF
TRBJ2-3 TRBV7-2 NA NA TGTGCCAGCAGCTTACCGAGCTATACGCAGTATTTT CASSLPSYTQYF
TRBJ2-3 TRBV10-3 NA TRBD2 TGTGCCTTAGTAGCGGGAGGGCCTCGGGCAGATACGCAGTATTTT CALVAGGPRADTQYF
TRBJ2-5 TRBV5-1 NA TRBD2 TGCGCCAGCAGCTTGGTAGCGGGGGGCAGGAGGCAAGAGACCCAGTACTTC CASSLVAGGRRQETQYF
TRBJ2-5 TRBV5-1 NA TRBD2 TGCGCCAGCAGCGGCGGACTAGCGGATGGGACCCAGTACTTC CASSGGLADGTQYF
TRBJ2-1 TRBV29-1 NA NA TGCAGCGTTGATCAATTAAATCGGGGTTCTCTTTACAATGAGCAGTTCTTC CSVDQLNRGSLYNEQFF
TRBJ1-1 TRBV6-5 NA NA TGTGCCAGCAGTTACGGTCAGGCGATGAACACTGAAGCTTTCTTT CASSYGQAMNTEAFF
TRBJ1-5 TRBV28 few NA TGTGCCAGCAGTTTAGGCGGGACGAGGCAGCCCCAGCATTTT CASSLGGTRQPQHF
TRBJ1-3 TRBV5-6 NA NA TGTGCCAGCAGCTTCATTCGCGGGGGAGCTGGAAACACCATATATTTT CASSFIRGGAGNTIYF
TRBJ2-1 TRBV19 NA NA TGTGCCAGTAGTACCTACCATGAGCAGTTCTTC CASSTYHEQFF
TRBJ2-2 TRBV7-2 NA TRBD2 TGTGCCAGCAGCGACATTTTTACTAGCGGCCTCACCGGGGAGCTGTTTTTT CASSDIFTSGLTGELFF
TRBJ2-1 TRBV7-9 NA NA TGTGCCAGCAGCGTACAAAACAGGTACAATGAGCAGTTCTTC CASSVQNRYNEQFF
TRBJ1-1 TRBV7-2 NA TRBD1 TGTGCCAGCAGCTTAGCGCCTTTACGACAGGGGAGGGCTGAAGCTTTCTTT CASSLAPLRQGRAEAFF
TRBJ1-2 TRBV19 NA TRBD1 TGTGCCAGTAGTTACGACAGGGTCTATGGCTACACCTTC CASSYDRVYGYTF
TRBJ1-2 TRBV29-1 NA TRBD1 TGCAGCGTTGGGGACAGGGGAAGTCCGGGCTATGGCTACACCTTC CSVGDRGSPGYGYTF
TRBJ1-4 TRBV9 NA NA TGTGCCAGCAGTACGACAGCAACTAATGAAAAACTGTTTTTT CASSTTATNEKLFF
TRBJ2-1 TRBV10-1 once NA TGCGCCAGCGGGGGGGGCCTAAGCTCCTACAATGAGCAGTTCTTC CASGGGLSSYNEQFF
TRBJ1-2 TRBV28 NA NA TGTGCCAGCAGACAACCAGGGATCGGCCACTATGGCTACACCTTC CASRQPGIGHYGYTF
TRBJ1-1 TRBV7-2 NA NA TGTGCCAGCACCAAAAATTCGGGTGGCACTGAAGCTTTCTTT CASTKNSGGTEAFF
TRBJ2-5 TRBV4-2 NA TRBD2 TGTGCCAGCAGCCAAGGAGGAGCTAGCGGTATTCAAGAGACCCAGTACTTC CASSQGGASGIQETQYF
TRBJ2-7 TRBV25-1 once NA TGTGCCAGCAGTGAGGTGAGCGGACCCGCCTACGAGCAGTACTTC CASSEVSGPAYEQYF
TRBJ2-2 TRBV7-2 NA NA TGTGCCAGCAGCCGAATAGGAGGGAACACCGGGGAGCTGTTTTTT CASSRIGGNTGELFF
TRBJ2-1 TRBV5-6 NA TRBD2 TGTGCCAGCAGCTCGGGAGGGGGGTACAATGAGCAGTTCTTC CASSSGGGYNEQFF
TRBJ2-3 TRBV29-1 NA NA TGCAGCGTTGAGCGTGCAGATACGCAGTATTTT CSVERADTQYF
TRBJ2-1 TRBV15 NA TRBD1 TGTGCCACCAGCAGAGGGACAGGGATTGGTGAGCAGTTCTTC CATSRGTGIGEQFF
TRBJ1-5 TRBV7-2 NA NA TGTGCCAGCAGCCCGAGACATTCACTTAGCAATCAGCCCCAGCATTTT CASSPRHSLSNQPQHF
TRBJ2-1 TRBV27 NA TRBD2 TGTGCCAGCAGCTCGACTAGCGGGAAGTACAATGAGCAGTTCTTC CASSSTSGKYNEQFF
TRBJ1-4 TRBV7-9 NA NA TGTTCCAGCAGCTTAGGTCCGAAGGGAGTGTTTTTT CSSSLGPKGVFF
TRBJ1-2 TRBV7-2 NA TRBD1 TGTGCCAGCAGCCTGACAGGGCGCTATGGCTACACCTTC CASSLTGRYGYTF
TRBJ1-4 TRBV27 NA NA TGTGCCAGCAGTCTAAGGGGGGAAAAACTGTTTTTT CASSLRGEKLFF
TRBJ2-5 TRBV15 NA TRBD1 TGTGCCACCAGCACTAAGGGGGCAGAGACCCAGTACTTC CATSTKGAETQYF
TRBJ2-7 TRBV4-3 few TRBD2 TGCGCCAGCAGCCAAGCCTTAAGCGGGAGTCGGTTCGAGCAGTACTTC CASSQALSGSRFEQYF